This T cell receptor (beta chain) is from a study of patients and donors after allogeneic stem cell transplantation. TCRdb reprocessed the RT-PCR reads via MiXCR and lists one record per CDR3 protein. Counted here are roughly 940,000 distinct CDR3 sequences, 15% to 20% occurring once; the ten biggest clones make up around 6%. The sample consisted of blood, either unsorted or a sorted T cell fraction (not recorded which). This TCR derives from a human donor who was either an allogeneic HSCT recipient or a stem cell or donor lymphocyte infusion donor (not recorded which). It is not recorded whose cells these are; they may come from a transplant donor.

The CDR3 bases are TGTGCCAGCAGCGTAGGTGGTGGGGGGGCCACAGATACGCAGTATTTT. Its protein product is CASSVGGGGATDTQYF. This chain connects TRBV9 to TRBJ2-3; maybe TRBD2 (7 bases). CDR1 and CDR2 from the germline V gene are SGDLS and YYNGEE. V was trimmed by 0 bases and J by 2 bases, leaving 13 bases between them. There are 16 residues in the CDR3. Full variable domain (missing parts from reference TRBV9 and TRBJ2-3): DSGVTQTPKHLITATGQRVTLRCSPRSGDLSVYWYQQSLDQGLQFLIQYYNGEERAKGNILERFSAQQFPDLHSELNLSSLELGDSALYFCASSVGGGGATDTQYFGPGTRLTVL.